The 3 T cell receptor beta chains listed next were all sequenced from one sample in a study of T cells expressing NK-cell markers (dated by TCRdb to 2020 to 2022). Preparation of the library involved 5' RACE. Instrument on record: Illumina HiSeq 2000. Through TCRdb reprocessing, the reads give one entry per CDR3 protein sequence; DNA is omitted. The table for this sample shows 90,000 to 130,000 distinct CDR3 sequences. The top ten clonotypes cover around 18% of the sample. Input material: blood T cells: a sorted CD56 or NKG2C T cell subset, CD4+ or CD8+ T cells, or bulk PBMC T cells (not recorded which). The receptor set was obtained from a woman aged 18-70 years in good health.

The genes are TRBV5-1 and TRBJ2-1; checking the TCRdb D call of TRBD2 is not possible without DNA. CDR3 size: 15 residues. Per the germline V gene, CDR1 is SGHRS and CDR2 is YFSETQ. The CDR3 loop reads CASSSSGGDYNEQFF.

This sequence joins TRBV27 and TRBJ2-1; TCRdb proposes TRBD2, but this gene call is untestable without DNA. The CDR3 extends over 19 amino acids. Germline V lookup: CDR1 MNHEY, CDR2 SMNVEV (reference sequence). The CDR3 loop reads CASRRGTSGRVPLYNEQFF.

V gene TRBV7-9 combines with J gene TRBJ1-1. Germline V gene data show CDR1 as SEHNR and CDR2 as FQNEAQ (reference sequence). The CDR3 spans 13 residues. CDR3 residues: CASSLDPEMEAFF.